This entry features one T cell receptor beta chain sequence. This sample was included in a study of T cell changes during pregnancy in multiple sclerosis. Sequencing used immunoSEQ multiplex PCR; TCRdb keeps in-frame clones, though not all of them. Of about 59,000 clones in the sample, around nine tenths were seen once. This CDR3 is 16 amino acids long. Germline assignment: CDR1 LGHNA and CDR2 YNFKEQ. J gave up 5 bases and V 1 base, and 9 bases lay outside the gene matches. The chain employs TRBV4-2 and TRBJ2-7; 9 nucleotides align to TRBD2. This TCR was recovered from a female donor in good health, enrolled as a control in a pregnancy study. The source was peripheral blood, collected in the third trimester of pregnancy. CDR3 sequence (DNA): TGTGCCAGCAGCCAAGCGCAGACTAGCGGAACCGACGAGCAGTACTTC. It encodes CASSQAQTSGTDEQYF.